This is a list of T cell receptor beta chains from one sample in a study of TIL therapy for anti-PD-1-resistant metastatic lung cancer. Data came from immunoSEQ multiplex PCR; TCRdb stores just in-frame clones and leaves some out. The table has 60,000 or so clones, around 69% seen once. The material sequenced was blood, taken at baseline. These receptors came from a person between 25 and 79 years old with non-small cell lung cancer. CDR3s include the opening cysteine and the closing phenylalanine or tryptophan. D genes are given only for firm matches. Size is omitted from some rows. Given values are once, few, many or a class for expanded clones.

v_call	clone_size	cdr3_length	d_call	j_call	cdr3_aa	cdr3_nt
TRBV5-6	-	15	-	TRBJ2-1	CASSLRSTGAIEQFF	TGTGCCAGCAGCTTGCGGTCTACAGGAGCAATCGAGCAGTTCTTC
TRBV11-2	few	15	-	TRBJ1-1	CASSQTAGLNTEAFF	TGTGCCAGCAGTCAGACGGCAGGATTGAACACTGAAGCTTTCTTT
TRBV14	-	14	TRBD1	TRBJ1-1	CASSRGTGATEAFF	TGTGCCAGCAGCCGGGGGACAGGGGCCACTGAAGCTTTCTTT
TRBV27	few	15	TRBD2	TRBJ2-7	CASSRRLASSYEQYF	TGTGCCAGCAGTCGCCGACTAGCGAGCTCCTACGAGCAGTACTTC
TRBV27	-	15	-	TRBJ2-4	CASSLLGAAKNIQYF	TGTGCCAGCAGTTTACTGGGGGCAGCCAAAAACATTCAGTACTTC
TRBV9	few	16	TRBD1	TRBJ2-5	CASSVGTGGYQETQYF	TGTGCCAGCAGCGTAGGGACAGGGGGGTACCAAGAGACCCAGTACTTC
TRBV5-1	-	16	-	TRBJ2-7	CASSFMGRGGSYEQYF	TGCGCCAGCAGCTTCATGGGCAGGGGAGGCTCCTACGAGCAGTACTTC
TRBV7-9	few	11	-	TRBJ2-7	CASSLAGGPYF	TGTGCCAGCAGCTTAGCGGGGGGGCCGTACTTC
TRBV5-1	-	14	-	TRBJ2-7	CASSPQLDSYEQYF	TGCGCCAGCAGCCCCCAGCTCGATAGCTACGAGCAGTACTTC
TRBV29-1	-	14	-	TRBJ2-3	CSVDAAKRTDTQYF	TGCAGCGTTGACGCGGCTAAGCGAACAGATACGCAGTATTTT
TRBV6-6	-	10	-	TRBJ1-5	CASGAQPQHF	TGTGCCAGCGGGGCACAGCCCCAGCATTTT
TRBV5-6	-	15	-	TRBJ1-4	CASSFLQGRDEKLFF	TGTGCCAGCAGCTTCCTGCAGGGGCGGGATGAAAAACTGTTTTTT
TRBV2	-	14	-	TRBJ2-3	CASIHGGRTDTQYF	TGTGCCAGCATCCATGGGGGGCGCACAGATACGCAGTATTTT
TRBV15	-	12	-	TRBJ2-3	CATSSVRKTQYF	TGTGCCACCAGCAGCGTAAGGAAAACGCAGTATTTT
TRBV4-1	-	18	TRBD2	TRBJ2-1	CASSQALPGLGEHNEQFF	TGCGCCAGCAGCCAGGCACTACCGGGACTAGGGGAACACAATGAGCAGTTCTTC
TRBV6-4	-	14	-	TRBJ1-1	CASSLDGLNTEAFF	TGTGCCAGCAGTTTGGACGGCCTGAACACTGAAGCTTTCTTT
TRBV2	few	12	-	TRBJ1-6	CASSDYNSPLHF	TGTGCCAGCAGCGACTATAATTCACCCCTCCACTTT
TRBV30	-	12	-	TRBJ2-7	CAWSVSTYEQYF	TGTGCCTGGAGTGTGAGTACCTACGAGCAGTACTTC
TRBV7-3	-	13	TRBD2	TRBJ2-3	CASSLALAPPQYF	TGTGCCAGCAGCCTTGCACTAGCGCCCCCGCAGTATTTT
TRBV5-6	-	15	-	TRBJ1-5	CASSLGPAGNQPQHF	TGTGCCAGCAGCTTGGGTCCGGCTGGCAATCAGCCCCAGCATTTT
TRBV5-1	-	17	-	TRBJ1-2	CASSLAPQDRTYYGYTF	TGCGCCAGCAGCTTGGCCCCACAAGACAGGACCTACTATGGCTACACCTTC
TRBV2	-	14	-	TRBJ1-5	CASSAGFRNQPQHF	TGTGCCAGCAGCGCAGGGTTCCGCAATCAGCCCCAGCATTTT
TRBV7-9	-	16	TRBD1	TRBJ2-2	CASSSNDRGHTGELFF	TGTGCCAGCAGCTCCAATGACAGGGGGCACACCGGGGAGCTGTTTTTT
TRBV6-1	-	16	TRBD1	TRBJ2-3	CASSGARDSSTDTQYF	TGTGCCAGCAGTGGGGCACGGGACAGTAGCACAGATACGCAGTATTTT
TRBV7-9	-	14	-	TRBJ1-3	CASTFALGGNTIYF	TGTGCCAGCACATTTGCCCTGGGCGGAAACACCATATATTTT
TRBV7-8	-	16	-	TRBJ2-6	CASSSRGGVGANVLTF	TGTGCCAGCAGCTCCCGAGGCGGGGTTGGGGCCAACGTCCTGACTTTC
TRBV5-4	-	13	-	TRBJ1-1	CASSIDSRFEAFF	TGTGCCAGCAGCATAGACAGTCGGTTTGAAGCTTTCTTT
TRBV5-1	-	15	-	TRBJ1-2	CASSTGVQGNYGYTF	TGCGCCAGCAGCACTGGCGTCCAGGGCAACTATGGCTACACCTTC
TRBV28	-	17	TRBD2	TRBJ2-7	CASSSPPGLALVYEQYF	TGTGCCAGCAGTTCTCCTCCGGGACTAGCGTTAGTCTACGAGCAGTACTTC
TRBV7-9	-	14	-	TRBJ1-3	CASSFALSGNTIYF	TGTGCCAGCAGTTTCGCACTCTCTGGAAACACCATATATTTT
TRBV9	-	16	TRBD1	TRBJ2-1	CASSVAVDRLVDEQFF	TGTGCCAGCAGCGTCGCAGTGGACAGGTTGGTAGATGAGCAGTTCTTC
TRBV2	few	12	-	TRBJ2-5	CASSLGQETQYF	TGTGCCAGCAGTTTAGGTCAAGAGACCCAGTACTTC
TRBV19	-	15	TRBD1	TRBJ2-7	CASSKGQGATYEQYF	TGTGCCAGTAGTAAAGGACAGGGCGCTACCTACGAGCAGTACTTC
TRBV7-2	-	15	-	TRBJ2-3	CASSVLKRGGDTQYF	TGTGCCAGCAGTGTCCTAAAGAGAGGTGGAGATACGCAGTATTTT
TRBV6-1	-	11	-	TRBJ2-7	CASSRSYEQYF	TGTGCCAGCAGTCGGAGCTACGAGCAGTACTTC
TRBV11-2	-	13	-	TRBJ2-6	CASTLPGANVLTF	TGTGCCAGCACCCTCCCTGGGGCCAACGTCCTGACTTTC
TRBV6-5	few	13	-	TRBJ2-7	CASSYNPGYEQYF	TGTGCCAGCAGTTACAACCCCGGGTACGAGCAGTACTTC
TRBV11-2	-	16	TRBD1	TRBJ2-3	CASSPTGTGIADTQYF	TGTGCCAGCAGCCCTACCGGGACAGGGATCGCAGATACGCAGTATTTT
TRBV7-9	once	15	TRBD1	TRBJ2-7	CASSSPLGQKFEQYF	TGTGCCAGCAGCTCGCCCCTGGGACAGAAATTCGAGCAGTACTTC
TRBV5-6	-	13	TRBD1	TRBJ2-7	CASSWGQGSEQYF	TGTGCCAGCAGCTGGGGACAGGGGAGCGAGCAGTACTTC
TRBV9	-	12	-	TRBJ1-2	CASSVDQNGYTF	TGTGCCAGCAGCGTAGACCAGAATGGCTACACCTTC
TRBV29-1	-	12	-	TRBJ2-3	CSVADGTDTQYF	TGCAGCGTTGCAGACGGCACAGATACGCAGTATTTT
TRBV28	-	16	-	TRBJ1-5	CASSSVQGGVYQPQHF	TGTGCCAGCAGTTCGGTACAGGGAGGGGTTTATCAGCCCCAGCATTTT
TRBV6-6	-	13	-	TRBJ2-2	CASSWDPARELFF	TGTGCCAGCAGTTGGGACCCTGCCCGGGAGCTGTTTTTT
TRBV5-6	-	15	-	TRBJ2-7	CASSPNGASYYEQYF	TGTGCCAGCAGCCCCAACGGGGCCAGTTACTACGAGCAGTACTTC
TRBV19	-	13	TRBD1	TRBJ1-1	CASSYFDRERAFF	TGTGCCAGTAGCTACTTCGACAGGGAGAGGGCTTTCTTT
TRBV14	-	16	TRBD1	TRBJ2-5	CASSHPAGQGRETQYF	TGTGCCAGCAGCCACCCCGCCGGACAGGGGCGGGAGACCCAGTACTTC
TRBV5-1	-	15	TRBD1	TRBJ2-4	CASSLGTGYKNIQYF	TGCGCCAGCAGCCTGGGGACAGGTTACAAAAACATTCAGTACTTC
TRBV5-1	-	15	TRBD1	TRBJ1-1	CASSLPTGGDTEAFF	TGCGCCAGCAGCTTGCCTACAGGGGGGGACACTGAAGCTTTCTTT
TRBV5-1	-	14	-	TRBJ2-3	CASSPGALADTQYF	TGCGCCAGCAGCCCCGGGGCGCTTGCAGATACGCAGTATTTT
TRBV15	-	19	-	TRBJ2-6	CATSRDRRKTSSGANVLTF	TGTGCCACCAGCAGAGATCGCAGGAAGACCAGCTCTGGGGCCAACGTCCTGACTTTC
TRBV5-1	-	16	TRBD1	TRBJ1-4	CASSIGQGEIVEKLFF	TGCGCCAGCAGCATAGGACAGGGCGAAATAGTCGAAAAACTGTTTTTT
TRBV11-2	once	14	TRBD2	TRBJ2-1	CASSFRLAGNEQFF	TGTGCCAGCAGCTTCCGACTAGCCGGGAATGAGCAGTTCTTC
TRBV6-5	many	13	-	TRBJ1-1	CASRPGHSTEAFF	TGTGCCAGCAGACCGGGACACTCCACTGAAGCTTTCTTT
TRBV19	-	15	TRBD1	TRBJ1-2	CASSIGLTNRGGYTF	TGTGCCAGTAGTATAGGACTAACGAACAGGGGTGGCTACACCTTC